The clone carrying this T cell receptor beta chain was counted a few times. The data derive from a study of cytomegalovirus exposure and HLA in healthy donors. The study ran its PCR with 60 Vbeta and 13 Jbeta primers. Profiling relied on immunoSEQ multiplex PCR, and the TCRdb table lists in-frame clones only, not all of them. Of about 140,000 clones in the sample, 73% were seen once. Looked up from germline, CDR1 is LGHNA and CDR2 is YNFKEQ. CDR3 length: 16 residues. Trimming removed 2 bases from V and 6 bases from J; junction bases left unmatched: 12. The sequence came from a woman in her thirties or forties in good health and CMV-seronegative. V is TRBV4-2 and J is TRBJ2-5; TRBD2 agrees at 7 bases. The sequenced sample was PBMCs. The CDR3 reads CASSQSGTGAFQTQYF. CDR3 bases: TGTGCCAGCAGCCAAAGCGGGACCGGGGCGTTTCAGACCCAGTACTTC.